The clone carrying this T cell receptor beta chain was detected a few times. Its specificity is unknown. The CDR3 extends over 16 amino acids. Between the trimmed V and J ends, which lost 0 bases and 2 bases, there was a span of 14 bases. Looked up from germline, CDR1 is GTSNPN and CDR2 is SVGIG (reference sequence). Specified time point: week 47, end of study. Every vaccination contained 300 ug of the mutant IDH1 20-mer peptide and was paired with topical imiquimod. Patients underwent eight vaccinations, which took place in weeks 1, 3, 5, 7, 11, 15, 19 and 23. The data derive from a study of a mutant IDH1 vaccine in newly diagnosed glioma. For the study at large: Following radiotherapy alone, or alongside temozolomide cycles, vaccination was started after an interval of 4-6 weeks. Most had both radiotherapy and temozolomide beforehand; others had only one.

Study-level points and caveats: Shifts in the top peripheral T cell clonotypes seemed unrelated to pseudoprogression.

Data came from immunoSEQ multiplex PCR; TCRdb stores just in-frame clones and leaves some out. Seen here are tens of thousands of clones, 82% observed once, and the top ten hold around 20%. Source: PBMCs, taken from a glioma patient whose treatment included an IDH1 peptide vaccine. The receptor was isolated from a man between 18 and 35 years old with glioma. Some clones in this sample may be carry-over from other donors' samples. This rearrangement joins TRBV30 to TRBJ1-5, with D hard to call. The CDR3 reads CAWSVKSTKGNQPQHF. CDR3 coding DNA: TGTGCCTGGAGTGTGAAGTCGACTAAGGGCAATCAGCCCCAGCATTTT.